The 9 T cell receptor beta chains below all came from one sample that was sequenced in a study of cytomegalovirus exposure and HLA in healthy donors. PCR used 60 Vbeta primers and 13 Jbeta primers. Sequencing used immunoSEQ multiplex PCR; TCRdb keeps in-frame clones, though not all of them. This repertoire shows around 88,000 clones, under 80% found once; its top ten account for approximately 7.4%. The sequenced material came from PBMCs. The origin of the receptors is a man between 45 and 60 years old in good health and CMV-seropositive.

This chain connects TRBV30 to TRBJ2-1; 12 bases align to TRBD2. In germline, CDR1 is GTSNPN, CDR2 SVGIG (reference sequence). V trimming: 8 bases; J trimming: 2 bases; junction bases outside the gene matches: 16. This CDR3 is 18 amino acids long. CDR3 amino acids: CAIPHWLAGGPPYNEQFF. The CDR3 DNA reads TGTGCCATACCACACTGGCTAGCGGGGGGGCCGCCCTACAATGAGCAGTTCTTC.

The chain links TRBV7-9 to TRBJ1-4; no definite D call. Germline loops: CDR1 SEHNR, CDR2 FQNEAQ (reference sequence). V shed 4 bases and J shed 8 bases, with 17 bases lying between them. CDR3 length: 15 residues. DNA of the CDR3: TGTGCCAGCAGCTCTGATTGGACGGGAAGGGAAAAACTGTTTTTT. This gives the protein CASSSDWTGREKLFF.

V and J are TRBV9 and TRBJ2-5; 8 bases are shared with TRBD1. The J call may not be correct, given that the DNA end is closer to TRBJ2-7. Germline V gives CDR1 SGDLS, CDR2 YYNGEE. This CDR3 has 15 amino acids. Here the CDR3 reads CASSTGQGSSYEQYF. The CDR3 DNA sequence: TGTGCCAGCAGCACCGGACAGGGTAGCTCCTACGAGCAGTACTTC.

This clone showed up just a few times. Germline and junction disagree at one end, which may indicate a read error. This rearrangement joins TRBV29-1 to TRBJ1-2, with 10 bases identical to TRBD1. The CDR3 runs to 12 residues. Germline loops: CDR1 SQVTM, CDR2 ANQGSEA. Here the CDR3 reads CSCGTGDYGYPF. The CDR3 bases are TGCAGCTGCGGGACAGGGGATTATGGCTACCCCTTC.

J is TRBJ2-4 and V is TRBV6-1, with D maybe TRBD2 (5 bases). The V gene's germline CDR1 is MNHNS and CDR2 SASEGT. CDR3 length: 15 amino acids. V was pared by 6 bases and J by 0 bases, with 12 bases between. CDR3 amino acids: CASSFERIAKNIQYF. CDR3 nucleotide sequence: TGTGCCAGCAGCTTTGAGCGGATAGCCAAAAACATTCAGTACTTC.

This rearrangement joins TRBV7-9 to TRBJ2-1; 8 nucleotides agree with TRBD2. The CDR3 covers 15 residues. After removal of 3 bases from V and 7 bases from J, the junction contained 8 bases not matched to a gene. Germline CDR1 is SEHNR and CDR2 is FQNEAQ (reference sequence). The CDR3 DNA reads TGTGCCAGCAGCTTCCAGGTAGCGGGGTGGAATGAGCAGTTCTTC. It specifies CASSFQVAGWNEQFF. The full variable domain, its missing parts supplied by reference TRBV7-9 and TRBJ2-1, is DTGVSQNPRHKITKRGQNVTFRCDPISEHNRLYWYRQTLGQGPEFLTYFQNEAQLEKSRLLSDRFSAERPKGSFSTLEIQRTEQGDSAMYLCASSFQVAGWNEQFFGPGTRLTVL.

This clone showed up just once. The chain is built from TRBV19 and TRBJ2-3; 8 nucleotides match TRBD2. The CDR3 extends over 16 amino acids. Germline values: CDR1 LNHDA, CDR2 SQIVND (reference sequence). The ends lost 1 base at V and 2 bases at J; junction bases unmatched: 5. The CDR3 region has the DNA TGTGCCAGTAGTATAGGACTAGCGAGACACACAGATACGCAGTATTTT. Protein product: CASSIGLARHTDTQYF.

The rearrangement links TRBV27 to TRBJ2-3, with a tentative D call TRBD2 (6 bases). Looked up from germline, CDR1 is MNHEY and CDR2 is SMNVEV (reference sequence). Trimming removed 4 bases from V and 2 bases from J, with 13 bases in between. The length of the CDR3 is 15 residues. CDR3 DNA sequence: TGTGCCAGCAGTTGGACGGGGGTCCTCACAGATACGCAGTATTTT. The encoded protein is CASSWTGVLTDTQYF.

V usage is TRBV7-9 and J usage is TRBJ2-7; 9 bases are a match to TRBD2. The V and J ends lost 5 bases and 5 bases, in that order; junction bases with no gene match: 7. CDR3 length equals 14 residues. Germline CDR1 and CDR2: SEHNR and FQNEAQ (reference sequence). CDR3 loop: CASSIRGGADEQYF. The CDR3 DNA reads TGTGCCAGCAGCATCCGCGGGGGGGCAGACGAGCAGTACTTC.